A single sample gave rise to the 11 T cell receptor beta chains below, sequenced in a study of shared clonotypes between healthy human individuals. Data came from immunoSEQ multiplex PCR; TCRdb stores just in-frame clones and leaves some out. This sample has 850,000 to 1,200,000 clones, with 60% to 80% found just once. Material: memory CD4+ T cells sorted from blood. Described subset: CD45RA-negative fraction. The receptors come from a man between 18 and 35 years old in good health.

CDR3 in amino acids: CASSSGQTRIGPQHF. DNA of the CDR3: TGTGCCAGCAGTTCCGGACAGACACGGATCGGGCCCCAGCATTTT. The chain uses TRBV28 and TRBJ1-5; TRBD1 is a possible D gene (6 bases). V lost 4 bases, J lost 9 bases, and 19 bases lay in between. Germline CDR1 reads MDHEN; CDR2 reads SYDVKM. There are 15 residues in the CDR3.

This rearrangement joins TRBV19 to TRBJ2-1, with D possibly being TRBD2 (6 bases). V lost 2 bases to trimming and J lost 7 bases, with 15 bases between them. In germline, CDR1 is LNHDA, CDR2 SQIVND (reference sequence). The CDR3 length is 15 residues. The CDR3 DNA reads TGTGCCAGTAGTATACTTGGAGGGCCGGGAAATGAGCAGTTCTTC. Translation: CASSILGGPGNEQFF.

The chain has TRBV5-4 and TRBJ2-5; D is unresolved. V lost 4 bases and J 3 bases, leaving 13 bases between the germline ends. Germline V CDR1 and CDR2: SGHNT, YYREEE (reference sequence). The CDR3 has 14 residues. CDR3: CASSGNARKETQYF. The CDR3 nucleotides read TGTGCCAGCAGCGGGAACGCGAGAAAAGAGACCCAGTACTTC. Supplemented by reference TRBV5-4 and TRBJ2-5, the full variable domain reads ETGVTQSPTHLIKTRGQQVTLRCSSQSGHNTVSWYQQALGQGPQFIFQYYREEENGRGNFPPRFSGLQFPNYSSELNVNALELDDSALYLCASSGNARKETQYFGPGTRLLVL.

The chain employs TRBV10-2 and TRBJ1-1; weak D call: TRBD1 (5 bases). Between the trimmed V and J ends, which lost 6 bases and 4 bases, there was a span of 15 bases. Per germline, CDR1 WSHSY and CDR2 SAAADI. The CDR3 loop spans 14 amino acids. Written as DNA, the CDR3 is TGCGCCAGCAGCAATGGGGGGGGACGCACTGAAGCTTTCTTT. Translating gives CASSNGGGRTEAFF.

J is TRBJ1-3 and V is TRBV29-1; no clear D gene. The V end lost 6 bases, the J end lost 0 bases, and 9 bases lay between the germline ends. CDR1 and CDR2 (germline): SQVTM, ANQGSEA. This CDR3 spans 13 amino acids. CDR3 loop: CSVRGSSGNTIYF. The CDR3 nucleotides read TGCAGCGTCCGTGGGAGCTCTGGAAACACCATATATTTT.

Concerning this clone itself: The sample contains more than one DNA sequence encoding this CDR3. The chain joins TRBV6-5 to TRBJ1-2, with 8 bases fitting TRBD1. Trimming at V came to 5 bases and at J to 4 bases, leaving 3 bases not matched to a gene. CDR1 and CDR2 (germline): MNHEY, SVGAGI. This CDR3 has 13 residues. The CDR3 sequence: CASSRTGSYGYTF. The CDR3 coding sequence is TGTGCCAGCAGTCGGACAGGGAGCTATGGCTACACCTTC.

The chain joins TRBV5-4 to TRBJ2-5; 10 bases are shared with TRBD2. The CDR3 sequence is 15 residues long. Germline V gene lookup returns CDR1 SGHNT and CDR2 YYREEE (reference sequence). Losses at the gene ends were 4 bases for V and 5 bases for J; bases not matched to a gene: 8. The CDR3 reads CASSIRAAGGETQYF. CDR3 DNA: TGTGCCAGCAGCATTCGGGCAGCGGGAGGGGAGACCCAGTACTTC.

Ten or more counts support this clone. The V and J genes are TRBV5-4 and TRBJ2-1; D call uncertain. Trimming left V 4 bases short and J 6 bases short, with 11 bases between. The CDR3 is 13 residues long. Germline assignment: CDR1 SGHNT and CDR2 YYREEE (reference sequence). The CDR3 is CASSRSTINEQFF. The CDR3 DNA reads as TGTGCCAGCAGCCGAAGTACTATCAATGAGCAGTTCTTC.

The chain combines TRBV5-1 with TRBJ2-7; D not certain. The ends were cut back, 7 bases at V and 0 bases at J, with 14 bases in the middle. Germline assignment: CDR1 SGHRS and CDR2 YFSETQ. The length of the CDR3 is 14 residues. This CDR3 is CASQSSTSSYEQYF. The DNA of the CDR3 is TGCGCCAGCCAATCATCGACCAGCTCCTACGAGCAGTACTTC.

The rearrangement uses TRBV5-6 and TRBJ2-7, with TRBD1 identical over 8 bases. V trimming: 4 bases; J trimming: 4 bases; junction bases outside the gene matches: 10. From germline, CDR1 is SGHDT and CDR2 YYEEEE. CDR3 length: 15 amino acids. DNA of the CDR3: TGTGCCAGCAGCACCAGGGGGCGAGGGGGTTACGAGCAGTACTTC. Its protein is CASSTRGRGGYEQYF.

The chain links TRBV28 to TRBJ1-2; 8 nucleotides align to TRBD1. After removal of 8 bases from V and 8 bases from J, the junction contained 10 bases not matched to a gene. CDR1 is MDHEN and CDR2 is SYDVKM in the germline V gene. The CDR3 consists of 13 residues. The CDR3 reads CASQRGQGGGYTF. CDR3 bases: TGTGCCAGCCAAAGAGGACAGGGTGGCGGCTACACCTTC.